This T cell receptor (beta chain) was recovered during a study of control samples from healthy donors and cancer patients. The table came from immunoSEQ multiplex PCR; TCRdb's copy has only in-frame clones and leaves some out. Of 150,000 to 200,000 clones detected, roughly 91% appear once; the ten largest clones hold approximately 1.5%. This CDR3 contains 19 residues. Germline-derived CDR1 and CDR2 are SGHNT and YENEEA. Unmatched junction bases numbered 7, after V lost 1 base and J lost 0 bases. Sequenced sample: blood. This chain joins TRBV11-3 and TRBJ1-4, with 11 bases matching TRBD1. The sequence derives from a woman aged 30 to 39 in good health. The CDR3 bases are TGTGCCAGCAGCTTAGGGGGACAGGGGGACCGACCAACTAATGAAAAACTGTTTTTT. Translation gives CASSLGGQGDRPTNEKLFF.